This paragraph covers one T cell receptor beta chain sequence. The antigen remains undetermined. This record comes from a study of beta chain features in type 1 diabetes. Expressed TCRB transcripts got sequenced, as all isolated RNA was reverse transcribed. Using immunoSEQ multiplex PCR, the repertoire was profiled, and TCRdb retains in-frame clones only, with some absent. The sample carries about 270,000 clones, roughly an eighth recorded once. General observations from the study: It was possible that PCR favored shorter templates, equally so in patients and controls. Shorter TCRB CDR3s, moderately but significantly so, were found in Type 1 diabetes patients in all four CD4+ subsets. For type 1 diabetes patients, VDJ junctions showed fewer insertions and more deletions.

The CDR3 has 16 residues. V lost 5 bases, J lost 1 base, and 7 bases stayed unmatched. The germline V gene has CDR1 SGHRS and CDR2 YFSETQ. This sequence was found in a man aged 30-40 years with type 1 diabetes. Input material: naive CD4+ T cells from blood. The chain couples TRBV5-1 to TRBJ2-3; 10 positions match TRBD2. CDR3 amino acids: CASRDPGLARTDTQYF. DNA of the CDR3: TGCGCCAGCAGGGATCCGGGACTAGCGCGCACAGATACGCAGTATTTT.